The rows below give T cell receptor beta chains drawn from one sample of a study of lymphopenia after photon versus proton radiotherapy. Sequencing used immunoSEQ multiplex PCR; TCRdb keeps in-frame clones, though not all of them. Here the sample spans approximately 30,000 clones, approximately 95% being singletons. Specimen: peripheral blood, collected from a patient treated with photon-based radiotherapy. These receptors came from a woman in her 50s with cholangiocarcinoma. Each CDR3 is given with its conserved first and last residue. The D gene is left open where the match is weak. The size entry is marked missing in some rows and otherwise reads once, few, many or a size class.

>TRBJ1-2|NA|TRBV16|once
TGTGCCAGCAGCCTCTGGATGAGGGTTAACTATGGCTACACCTTC
CASSLWMRVNYGYTF
>TRBJ2-3|NA|TRBV7-2|NA
TGTGCCAGCATTGGGCAGGGAACCTTTAGCACAGATACGCAGTATTTT
CASIGQGTFSTDTQYF
>TRBJ2-1|TRBD2|TRBV6-6|NA
TGTGCCAGCAGTTACTCGGCAGGACTAGCGGGAGGGCAGTTCTTC
CASSYSAGLAGGQFF
>TRBJ1-6|NA|TRBV6-4|NA
TGTGCCAGCAGTGTTTTGTATAATTCACCCCTCCACTTT
CASSVLYNSPLHF
>TRBJ2-1|NA|TRBV7-2|NA
TGTGCCAGCAGCTTAGGTACGGCTGCTAATGAGCAGTTCTTC
CASSLGTAANEQFF
>TRBJ1-3|NA|TRBV7-8|NA
TGTGCCAGCAGTTCGGGGAGGGGGACGTTAGGAAACACCATATATTTT
CASSSGRGTLGNTIYF
>TRBJ1-2|TRBD1|TRBV15|NA
TGTGCCACCAGCAGGGGTACAACAGGGGCCCGAGGTAGCTACACCTTC
CATSRGTTGARGSYTF
>TRBJ2-2|NA|TRBV18|NA
TGTGCCAGCTCATCTCGGACAGATCTCACCGGGGAGCTGTTTTTT
CASSSRTDLTGELFF
>TRBJ2-3|NA|TRBV5-5|NA
TGTGCCAGCACCCTTGACACAGATACGCAGTATTTT
CASTLDTDTQYF
>TRBJ2-3|NA|TRBV9|NA
TGTGCCAGCAGCGGCAGGGGAGGCGGGGGCGATACGCAGTATTTT
CASSGRGGGGDTQYF
>TRBJ2-5|NA|TRBV7-9|NA
TGTGCCAGCAGCAATCTCCGTGAGACCCAGTACTTC
CASSNLRETQYF
>TRBJ2-7|NA|TRBV18|NA
TGTGCCAGCTCACCACCTCTTCAGGGGTCCCCCTACGAGCAGTACTTC
CASSPPLQGSPYEQYF
>TRBJ2-7|TRBD1|TRBV18|NA
TGTGCCAGCTCACTGTGGCACGGGACAGGGCGGCACGAGCAGTACTTC
CASSLWHGTGRHEQYF
>TRBJ2-4|TRBD1|TRBV6-1|NA
TGTGCCAGCAGTGAGCCCGGGACAGTCCAAAACATTCAGTACTTC
CASSEPGTVQNIQYF
>TRBJ1-5|NA|TRBV19|NA
TGTGCCAGTAATTCGCAGACAACTATTTATCAGCCCCAGCATTTT
CASNSQTTIYQPQHF
>TRBJ1-5|NA|TRBV5-3|NA
TGTGCCAGAAGGGCTGACATCTCAACTAATAGCAATCAGCCCCAGCATTTT
CARRADISTNSNQPQHF
>TRBJ2-3|NA|TRBV10-3|NA
TGTGCCACCGAAGACTCGACGAGCACAGATACGCAGTATTTT
CATEDSTSTDTQYF
>TRBJ2-5|NA|TRBV7-8|NA
TGTGCCAGCAGCTTAGTACAAGGAGAGACCCAGTACTTC
CASSLVQGETQYF
>TRBJ1-2|NA|TRBV6-5|NA
TGTGCCAGCAGTTATAAGGCAGGGGATCTCTATGGCTACACCTTC
CASSYKAGDLYGYTF
>TRBJ1-2|NA|TRBV7-2|NA
TGTGCCAGCAGCGCGGACGGCCAGGGTGGCTACACCTTC
CASSADGQGGYTF